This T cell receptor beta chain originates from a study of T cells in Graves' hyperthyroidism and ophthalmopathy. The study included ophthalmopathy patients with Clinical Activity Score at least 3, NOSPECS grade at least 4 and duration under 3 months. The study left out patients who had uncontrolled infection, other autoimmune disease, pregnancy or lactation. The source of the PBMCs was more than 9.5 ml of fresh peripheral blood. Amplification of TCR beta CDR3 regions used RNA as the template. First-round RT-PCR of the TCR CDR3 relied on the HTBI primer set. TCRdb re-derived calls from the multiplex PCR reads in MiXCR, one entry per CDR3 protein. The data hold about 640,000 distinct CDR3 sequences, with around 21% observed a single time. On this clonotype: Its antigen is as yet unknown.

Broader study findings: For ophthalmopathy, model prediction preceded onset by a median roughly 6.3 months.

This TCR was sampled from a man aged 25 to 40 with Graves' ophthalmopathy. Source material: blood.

The CDR3 loop is CSFGQEHTEAFF. The CDR3 coding sequence is TGCAGCTTCGGACAGGAGCACACTGAAGCTTTCTTT. The chain employs TRBV29-1 and TRBJ1-1; TRBD1 aligns across 7 bases. Germline loops: CDR1 SQVTM, CDR2 ANQGSEA. CDR3 size: 12 residues. The trim removed 8 bases at V and 3 bases at J, leaving 6 bases unmatched.